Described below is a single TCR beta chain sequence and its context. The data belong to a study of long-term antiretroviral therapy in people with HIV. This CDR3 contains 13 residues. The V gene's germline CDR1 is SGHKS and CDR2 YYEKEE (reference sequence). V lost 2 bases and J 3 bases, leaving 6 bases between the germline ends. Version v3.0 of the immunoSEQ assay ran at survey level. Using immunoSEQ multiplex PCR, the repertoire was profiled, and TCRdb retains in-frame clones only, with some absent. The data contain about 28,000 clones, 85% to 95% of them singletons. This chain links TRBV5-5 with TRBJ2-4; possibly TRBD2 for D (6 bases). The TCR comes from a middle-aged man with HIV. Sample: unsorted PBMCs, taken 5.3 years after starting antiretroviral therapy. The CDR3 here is CASSFGGKNIQYF. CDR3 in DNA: TGTGCCAGCAGCTTCGGGGGCAAAAACATTCAGTACTTC.